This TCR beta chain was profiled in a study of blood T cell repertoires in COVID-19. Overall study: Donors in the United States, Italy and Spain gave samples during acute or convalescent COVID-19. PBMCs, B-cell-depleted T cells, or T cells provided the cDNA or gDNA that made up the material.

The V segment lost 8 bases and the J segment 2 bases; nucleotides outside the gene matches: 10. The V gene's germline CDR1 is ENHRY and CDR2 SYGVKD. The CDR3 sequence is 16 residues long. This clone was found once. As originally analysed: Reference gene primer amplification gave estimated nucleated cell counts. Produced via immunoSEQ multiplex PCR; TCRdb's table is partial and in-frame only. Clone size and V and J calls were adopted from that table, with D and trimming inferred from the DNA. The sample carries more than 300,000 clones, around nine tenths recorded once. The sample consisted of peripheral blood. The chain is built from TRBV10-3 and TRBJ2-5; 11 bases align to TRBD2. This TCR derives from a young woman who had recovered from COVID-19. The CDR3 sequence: CAIRRGLADLQETQYF. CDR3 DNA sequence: TGTGCCATCCGTAGGGGACTAGCGGACCTTCAAGAGACCCAGTACTTC.